What follows describes a single TCR beta chain. Antigen: not known. This CDR3 contains 18 residues. Deletions cut 2 bases from V and 0 bases from J, with 20 bases between. Germline CDR1 reads SGHVS; CDR2 reads FQNEAQ. Running of the assay took place at deep level. Several immunoSEQ plates received, in even portions, the genomic DNA of each subset. Method: immunoSEQ multiplex PCR; TCRdb's copy keeps in-frame clones and lacks some. Among 2 million to 2.5 million clones listed, just under 95% were seen once. This specimen belongs to a study of shared clonotypes between healthy human individuals. Regarding the study as a whole: Clonotype sharing among donors was thought likely to change with sequencing depth.

The chain couples TRBV7-8 to TRBJ2-7, with D possibly matching TRBD1 (5 bases). This clonotype originated in a man younger than 35 in good health. Some clones in this sample may be carry-over from other donors' samples. The sequencing input was naive CD4+ T cells from PBMCs. The subset was: CD45RA+ positively selected. CDR3 bases: TGTGCCAGCAGCTTATTATCTGTCGGGCAGGGTTACTCCTACGAGCAGTACTTC. Protein product: CASSLLSVGQGYSYEQYF.